The clone carrying this T cell receptor (beta chain) was recorded a few times. Its antigen remains unidentified. This record belongs to a study of T cells after yellow fever vaccination. On the study more broadly: Fractions with few cells were prepared using SMART-Seq v4 Ultra Low Input.

Notes on the study in general: There was a small share of clonotypes that showed up in both the CD4 and CD8 compartments. On re-exposure, the response was weaker but peaked faster, at day 5 versus 15.

TCRdb used MiXCR to reprocess the 5' RACE reads, holding one entry per CDR3 protein. The sample lists 400,000 or so distinct CDR3 sequences; 15% to 20% were seen once. The germline V and J ends were trimmed by 4 bases and 7 bases, with 14 bases remaining between them. The CDR3 is made up of 13 amino acids. Germline loops: CDR1 SGHTA, CDR2 FQGNSA. This TCR was recovered from a man between 18 and 35 years old who received the YFV17D yellow fever vaccine. The source material was PBMCs, sampled before the yellow fever booster vaccination. J is TRBJ2-7 and V is TRBV7-2; TRBD2 might be the D (6 bases). The CDR3 is CASSSTHRGEQYV. In nucleotides, the CDR3 is TGTGCCAGCAGCTCCACACACCGGGGGGAGCAGTACGTC.